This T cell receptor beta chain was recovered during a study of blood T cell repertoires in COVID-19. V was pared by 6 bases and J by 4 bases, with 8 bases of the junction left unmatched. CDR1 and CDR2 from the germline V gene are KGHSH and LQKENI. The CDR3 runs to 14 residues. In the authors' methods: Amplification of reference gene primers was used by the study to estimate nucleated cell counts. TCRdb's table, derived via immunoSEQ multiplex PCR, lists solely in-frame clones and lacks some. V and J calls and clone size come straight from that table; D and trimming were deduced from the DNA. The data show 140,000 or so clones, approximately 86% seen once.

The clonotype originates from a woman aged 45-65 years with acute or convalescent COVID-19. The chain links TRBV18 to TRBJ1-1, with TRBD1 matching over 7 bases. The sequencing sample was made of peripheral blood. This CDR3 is CASSGTAIGTEAFF. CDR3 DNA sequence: TGTGCCAGCTCCGGGACAGCAATAGGCACTGAAGCTTTCTTT.